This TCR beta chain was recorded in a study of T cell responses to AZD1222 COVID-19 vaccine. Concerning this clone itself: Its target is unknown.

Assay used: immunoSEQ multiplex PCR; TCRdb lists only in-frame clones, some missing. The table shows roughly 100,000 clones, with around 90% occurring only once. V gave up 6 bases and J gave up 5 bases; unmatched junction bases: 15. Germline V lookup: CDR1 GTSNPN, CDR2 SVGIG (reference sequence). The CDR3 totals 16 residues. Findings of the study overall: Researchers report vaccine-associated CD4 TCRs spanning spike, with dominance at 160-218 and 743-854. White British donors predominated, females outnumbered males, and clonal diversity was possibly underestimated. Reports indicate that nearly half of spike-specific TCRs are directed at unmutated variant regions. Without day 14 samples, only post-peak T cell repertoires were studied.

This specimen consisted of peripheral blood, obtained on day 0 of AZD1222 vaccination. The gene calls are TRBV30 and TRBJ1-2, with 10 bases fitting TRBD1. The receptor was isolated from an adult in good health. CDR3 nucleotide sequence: TGTGCCTGTCAGTCACGGCGGGACAGGGGTTTGTATGGCTACACCTTC. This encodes CACQSRRDRGLYGYTF.